This is a list of T cell receptor beta chains from one sample in a study of post-analysis software for immune sequencing data. TCRdb re-called the PCR reads through MiXCR, storing one row per CDR3 protein. The data contain about 770,000 distinct CDR3 sequences, about half of them singletons. The specimen sequenced was blood. Receptors were obtained from a girl aged 5 to 17 with multiple sclerosis. Both conserved end residues are trimmed from each CDR3. The order of the fields is clone size, J gene, V gene, CDR3 protein. Clone size, where shown, is once, few, many, or a class for clones that have expanded.

>-|TRBJ2-3|TRBV6-1
ASSEARGLQGNTQY
>-|TRBJ2-3|TRBV6-1
ASTLYRVSGTSTDTQY
>few|TRBJ2-5|TRBV27
ASSPAPPGTQY
>few|TRBJ2-5|TRBV7-2
ASSFPTSGSSETQY
>-|TRBJ2-4|TRBV12-3/TRBV12-4
ASRPTGAPEQY
>few|TRBJ2-1|TRBV6-6
AAHAEGLSYGEQF
>-|TRBJ1-4|TRBV2
ASSSGAATSEKLF
>-|TRBJ2-7|TRBV3-1
ASSQDYPAEGTYEQY
>-|TRBJ2-1|TRBV30
AWNRAGGNEQF
>-|TRBJ2-1|TRBV20-1
SARESPLTSGRNNEQF
>-|TRBJ2-3|TRBV7-3
ASSQGLAGIDTQY
>-|TRBJ1-4|TRBV12-3/TRBV12-4
ASRPDSQTNEKLF
>many|TRBJ2-7|TRBV7-2
ASSLGTSGGYEQY
>-|TRBJ1-2|TRBV6-2/TRBV6-3
ASSYPGQEINYGYT
>-|TRBJ1-6|TRBV12-3/TRBV12-4
ASSFLPFQGHENNSPLH
>-|TRBJ1-2|TRBV4-3
ASSQEWEGGDGYT
>few|TRBJ2-3|TRBV20-1
SANAGSTDTQY
>once|TRBJ2-1|TRBV28
ASSLARVATYSEQF
>-|TRBJ2-1|TRBV9
ASSVGESGLYNEQF
>-|TRBJ2-3|TRBV29-1
SVETGIGEADTQY
>few|TRBJ2-7|TRBV7-9
ASSPGLPEQY
>-|TRBJ2-5|TRBV29-1
SGQIAGTSETQY
>few|TRBJ2-7|TRBV5-1
ASSLYREPFYEQY
>-|TRBJ2-5|TRBV5-1
ASSILAGGTKETQY
>-|-|TRBV20-1
SAYRLANFHEQY
>-|TRBJ2-1|TRBV20-1
SARDWVLGSDEQF
>-|TRBJ2-1|TRBV18
ASSLQMADNEQF
>-|-|TRBV30
AWTRDRELETQY
>-|TRBJ2-7|TRBV11-2
ASRFSGDSSYEQY
>-|TRBJ2-7|TRBV12-3/TRBV12-4
ASTSPGGEQY
>-|TRBJ2-3|TRBV4-2
ASSQELSDGTQY
>few|TRBJ2-1|TRBV27
ASTPRDRVYNEQF
>-|TRBJ2-1|TRBV6-5
ASTALRAGEGYEQF
>once|TRBJ2-5|TRBV29-1
SAGKDGGQETQY
>-|TRBJ2-5|TRBV15
ATSRGVGETQY
>few|TRBJ2-5|TRBV3-1
ASSQGVETQY
>-|TRBJ1-6|TRBV6-4
ASSGAGSSYNSPLH
>-|TRBJ2-1|TRBV19
ASSIQASGANEQF
>-|TRBJ2-7|TRBV20-1
SATSVNSYEQY
>-|TRBJ2-3|TRBV20-1
SASGALGTDTQY
>-|TRBJ2-1|TRBV7-8
ASSLKATNEQF
>few|TRBJ2-5|TRBV4-2
ASSQDPPARGQETQY